This TCR beta chain comes out of a study of blood T cell repertoires in COVID-19. Study in general: PBMCs, B-cell-depleted T cells, or T cells were the source of the cDNA or gDNA that made up the material.

The CDR3 is 16 residues long. The V gene lost 0 bases and the J gene lost 5 bases, with 14 bases spanning the gap. Germline V gene sequence: CDR1 LGHNT, CDR2 FRNRAP. The assay was immunoSEQ multiplex PCR, and TCRdb's table has in-frame clones only and misses some. The sample carries approximately 190,000 clones, about four fifths recorded once. V usage is TRBV12-5 and J usage is TRBJ1-5; D is unresolved. This TCR was sampled from a man aged 55 to 70 with acute or convalescent COVID-19. The sequenced sample consisted of peripheral blood. The CDR3 nucleotides are TGTGCTAGTGGTTTGGTACCGGCTTGGAGGGATCAGCCCCAGCATTTT. This gives the protein CASGLVPAWRDQPQHF.